These 31 T cell receptor beta chains share one sample of origin, sequenced in a study of human CD8 memory T cell subsets (dated by TCRdb to 2020 to 2021). A Human TCR Profiling Kit was used to prepare UMI-labeled 5' RACE TCRbeta libraries. TCRdb reprocessed the sequencing reads and holds a single record per CDR3 protein sequence, with no DNA. The sample's records list roughly 11,000 distinct CDR3 sequences. Clones ranked in the top ten supply approximately 8% of the sample. Sequenced material: CD8+ T cells from PBMCs. The receptors were gathered from a human donor in good health.

The CDR3 loop is CSASSDGHPNYGYTF. The rearrangement joins TRBV20-1 to TRBJ1-2. This CDR3 region has 15 residues. Per germline, CDR1 DFQATT and CDR2 SNEGSKA (reference sequence).

The chain carries TRBV28 and TRBJ1-1; the TRBD1 assignment by TCRdb is unverifiable without DNA. CDR3 length equals 15 residues. The germline V gene has CDR1 MDHEN and CDR2 SYDVKM. The CDR3 protein is CASSLSGQGHTEAFF. The full variable domain, rest sourced from reference TRBV28 and TRBJ1-1, is DVKVTQSSRYLVKRTGEKVFLECVQDMDHENMFWYRQDPGLGLRLIYFSYDVKMKEKGDIPEGYSVSREKKERFSLILESASTNQTSMYLCASSLSGQGHTEAFFGQGTRLTVV.

The J gene is TRBJ2-3, the V gene TRBV7-9. The CDR3 spans 12 residues. Germline V CDR1 and CDR2: SEHNR, FQNEAQ (reference sequence). The CDR3 reads CASSVQVDTQYF.

The chain has TRBV5-1 and TRBJ2-1; no DNA is available, so the TRBD1 call from TCRdb remains unchecked. This CDR3 spans 14 amino acids. Germline values: CDR1 SGHRS, CDR2 YFSETQ. Here the CDR3 reads CASSLGDSYNEQFF. Supplemented by reference TRBV5-1 and TRBJ2-1, the full variable domain reads KAGVTQTPRYLIKTRGQQVTLSCSPISGHRSVSWYQQTPGQGLQFLFEYFSETQRNKGNFPGRFSGRQFSNSRSEMNVSTLELGDSALYLCASSLGDSYNEQFFGPGTRLTVL.

This chain's CDR3 is CSARGAGSGYGYTF. The chain uses TRBV20-1 and TRBJ1-2; TCRdb's assignment of TRBD1 cannot be checked, as there is no DNA. Per germline, CDR1 DFQATT and CDR2 SNEGSKA (reference sequence). The CDR3 runs to 14 residues.

CDR3: CASRPGDIPTDTQYF. The chain uses TRBV7-9 and TRBJ2-3; the D gene TCRdb calls, TRBD1, cannot be checked with no DNA. The CDR3 spans 15 residues. CDR1 and CDR2 from the germline V gene are SEHNR and FQNEAQ (reference sequence).

This chain links TRBV9 with TRBJ2-3; with no DNA, the TCRdb D assignment of TRBD2 cannot be verified. The CDR3 consists of 15 residues. The germline CDR1 and CDR2 sequences are SGDLS and YYNGEE. The CDR3 region is CASSPESGGSDTQYF.

This clonotype is classed as medium-sized by frequency. The chain links TRBV4-3 to TRBJ1-2. The CDR3 runs to 15 residues. From germline, CDR1 is LGHNA and CDR2 YSLEER. The CDR3 loop is CASSQDPGPRWGYTF.

The chain is built from TRBV24-1 and TRBJ2-2; the D call from TCRdb, TRBD2, cannot be confirmed without DNA. CDR1 and CDR2 from the germline V gene are KGHDR and SFDVKD. The CDR3 contains 16 residues. The CDR3 region is CATSDFTSRNTGELFF.

The rearrangement uses TRBV6-5 and TRBJ2-7; lacking DNA, the TRBD1 call made by TCRdb goes unchecked. In germline, CDR1 is MNHEY, CDR2 SVGAGI. The length of the CDR3 is 14 residues. The CDR3 protein is CASQPGPQSHEQYF.

The CDR3 is CASSEGRAPTDTQYF. The J gene is TRBJ2-3, the V gene TRBV2; the D call of TRBD2 rests on TCRdb alone, since no DNA is present to check it. CDR3 size: 15 residues. Germline values: CDR1 SNHLY, CDR2 FYNNEI.

The V and J genes are TRBV19 and TRBJ2-7. Germline V gives CDR1 LNHDA, CDR2 SQIVND (reference sequence). CDR3 length: 13 residues. CDR3: CASSLGNWGEQYF.

The chain carries TRBV19 and TRBJ2-1; there is no DNA to check the TCRdb D call of TRBD1. The CDR3 is 17 amino acids. CDR1 is LNHDA, CDR2 SQIVND, per germline (reference sequence). CDR3 loop: CASSIDSGTGGVSEQFF.

V is TRBV7-9 and J is TRBJ2-1; the TCRdb call, TRBD2, lacks DNA for checking. This CDR3 contains 16 residues. Germline V gene sequence: CDR1 SEHNR, CDR2 FQNEAQ (reference sequence). This CDR3 is CASSFAKDGGYNEQFF.

This clonotype is identified as medium-sized (0.01 to 0.1%) from frequency. The chain is built from TRBV29-1 and TRBJ1-2; without DNA, the TCRdb call of TRBD1 cannot be checked. The CDR3 length is 15 residues. Germline CDR1 is SQVTM and CDR2 is ANQGSEA. The chain's CDR3 is CSVSDRDRRYYGYTF.

The CDR3 loop reads CASSSTSSDTQYF. The chain is built from TRBV6-2 or TRBV6-3 and TRBJ2-3. The CDR3 sequence is 13 residues long. CDR1 and CDR2 (germline): MNHEY, SVGEGT.

The rearrangement joins TRBV11-3 to TRBJ2-7. Germline assignment: CDR1 SGHNT and CDR2 YENEEA. The CDR3 is 13 residues long. This CDR3 reads CASSSDNSYEQYF.

This clonotype is classed as medium-sized by frequency. This chain joins TRBV7-8 and TRBJ2-3; TCRdb's D call, TRBD2, is unchecked because there is no DNA. In germline, CDR1 is SGHVS, CDR2 FQNEAQ. The CDR3 extends over 15 amino acids. CDR3 loop: CASSSWGGRTDTQYF. Drawing the rest from reference TRBV7-8 and TRBJ2-3, the complete variable domain is GAGVSQSPRYKVAKRGQDVALRCDPISGHVSLFWYQQALGQGPEFLTYFQNEAQLDKSGLPSDRFFAERPEGSVSTLKIQRTQQEDSAVYLCASSSWGGRTDTQYFGPGTRLTVL.

The CDR3 sequence is CASSQAGLAKSYEQYF. The chain uses TRBV4-2 and TRBJ2-7; TCRdb's assignment of TRBD2 cannot be checked, as there is no DNA. Germline CDR1 reads LGHNA; CDR2 reads YNFKEQ. The CDR3 contains 16 residues.

The CDR3: CASSQEGGYEQYF. J is TRBJ2-7 and V is TRBV4-1; lacking DNA, the TRBD1 call made by TCRdb goes unchecked. Germline values: CDR1 MGHRA, CDR2 YSYEKL. This CDR3 has 13 residues.

This clonotype is medium-sized (0.01 to 0.1%) by frequency. The rearrangement uses TRBV28 and TRBJ1-6; TCRdb selects TRBD1, and the lack of DNA leaves this call unchecked. Germline V CDR1 and CDR2: MDHEN, SYDVKM. The CDR3 totals 16 residues. CDR3 sequence: CASSLGPPGGNSPLHF.

J is TRBJ2-1 and V is TRBV2; TCRdb names TRBD2, which stays unverified in the absence of DNA. The CDR3 contains 14 residues. Germline CDR1 SNHLY, CDR2 FYNNEI. The CDR3 here is CATTGGVVSNEQFF.

The chain recombines TRBV5-8 with TRBJ2-2; checking the TCRdb D call of TRBD2 is not possible without DNA. In germline, CDR1 is SGHTS, CDR2 YDEGEE. This CDR3 contains 13 residues. CDR3 loop: CASSLWEAGELFF.

In terms of frequency, this clonotype is medium-sized. The V gene is TRBV28, the J gene TRBJ1-1; checking the TCRdb D call of TRBD1 is not possible without DNA. The CDR3 is made up of 13 amino acids. Per the germline V gene, CDR1 is MDHEN and CDR2 is SYDVKM. The CDR3 sequence: CASSLLQGTEAFF.

The CDR3 loop reads CSARDRQYDQETQYF. The chain joins TRBV20-1 to TRBJ2-5; without DNA, the TCRdb call of TRBD1 cannot be checked. The germline gives CDR1 DFQATT, CDR2 SNEGSKA (reference sequence). CDR3 length: 15 residues.

The rearrangement joins TRBV5-1 to TRBJ2-2; lacking DNA, the TRBD1 call made by TCRdb goes unchecked. CDR1 and CDR2 from the germline V gene are SGHRS and YFSETQ. The CDR3 consists of 17 residues. The chain's CDR3 is CASSLALLGEVPGELFF.

The chain links TRBV7-9 to TRBJ2-2. Germline V lookup: CDR1 SEHNR, CDR2 FQNEAQ (reference sequence). The CDR3 spans 13 residues. This chain's CDR3 is CASTDSWTGELFF.

This sequence joins TRBV9 and TRBJ2-2; TCRdb returns TRBD1, unconfirmable since there is no DNA. CDR1 is SGDLS and CDR2 is YYNGEE in the germline V gene. This CDR3 spans 14 amino acids. CDR3: CASSLQPQTGELFF.

The chain is built from TRBV6-2 or TRBV6-3 and TRBJ2-5; TCRdb's D gene call, TRBD2, goes unchecked for lack of DNA. CDR1 is MNHEY, CDR2 SVGEGT, per germline. The CDR3 is 16 residues long. CDR3 residues: CASSSGLAGLEETQYF.

The chain carries TRBV28 and TRBJ2-7; there is no DNA to check the TCRdb D call of TRBD1. The CDR3 consists of 13 residues. Per germline, CDR1 MDHEN and CDR2 SYDVKM. The CDR3 protein is CASRRLTGNEQYF.

The rearrangement joins TRBV2 to TRBJ2-7; the D call from TCRdb, TRBD2, cannot be confirmed without DNA. Germline values: CDR1 SNHLY, CDR2 FYNNEI. CDR3 length equals 15 residues. The CDR3 protein is CASSRLALSSYEQYF.